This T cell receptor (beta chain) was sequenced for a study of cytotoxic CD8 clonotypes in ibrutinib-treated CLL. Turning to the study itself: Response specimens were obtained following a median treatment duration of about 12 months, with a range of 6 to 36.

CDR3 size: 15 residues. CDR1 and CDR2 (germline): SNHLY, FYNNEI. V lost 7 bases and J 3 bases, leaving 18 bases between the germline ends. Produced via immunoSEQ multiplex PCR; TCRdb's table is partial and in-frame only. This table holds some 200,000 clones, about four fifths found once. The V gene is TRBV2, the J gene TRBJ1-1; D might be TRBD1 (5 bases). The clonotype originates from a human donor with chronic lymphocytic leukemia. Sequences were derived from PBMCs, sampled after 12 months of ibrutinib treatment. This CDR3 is CASKDGWDQHTEAFF. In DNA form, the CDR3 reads TGTGCCAGCAAAGACGGATGGGACCAGCACACTGAAGCTTTCTTT.